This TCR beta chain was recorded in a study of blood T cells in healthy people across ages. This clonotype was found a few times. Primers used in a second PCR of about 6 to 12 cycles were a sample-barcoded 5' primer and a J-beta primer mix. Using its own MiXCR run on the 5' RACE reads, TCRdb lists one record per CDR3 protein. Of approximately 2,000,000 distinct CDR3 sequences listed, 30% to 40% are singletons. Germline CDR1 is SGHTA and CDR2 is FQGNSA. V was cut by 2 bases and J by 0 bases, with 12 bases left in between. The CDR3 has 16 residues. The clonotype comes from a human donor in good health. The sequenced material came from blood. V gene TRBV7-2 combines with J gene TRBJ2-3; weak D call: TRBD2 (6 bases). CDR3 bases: TGTGCCAGCAGCTTAAGGGCGGCGGGGAGCACAGATACGCAGTATTTT. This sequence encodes CASSLRAAGSTDTQYF.